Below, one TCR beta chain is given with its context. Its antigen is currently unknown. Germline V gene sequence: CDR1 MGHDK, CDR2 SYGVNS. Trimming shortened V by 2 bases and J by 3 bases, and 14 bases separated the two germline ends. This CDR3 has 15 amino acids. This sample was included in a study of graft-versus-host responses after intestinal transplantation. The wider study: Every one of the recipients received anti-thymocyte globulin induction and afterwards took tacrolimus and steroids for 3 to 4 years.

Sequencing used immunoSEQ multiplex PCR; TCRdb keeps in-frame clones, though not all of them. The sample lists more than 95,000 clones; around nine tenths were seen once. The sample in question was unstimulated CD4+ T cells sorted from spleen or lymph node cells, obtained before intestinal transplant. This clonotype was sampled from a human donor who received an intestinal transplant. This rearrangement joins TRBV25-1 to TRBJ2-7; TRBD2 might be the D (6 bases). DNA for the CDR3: TGTGCCAGCAGTGAAATGGCGTTGGGGGGCTACGAGCAGTACTTC. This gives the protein CASSEMALGGYEQYF.